This T cell receptor beta chain was identified during a study of T-cell reconstitution after alpha-beta-depleted transplantation in children. The germline V gene has CDR1 MNHEY and CDR2 SMNVEV (reference sequence). After removal of 0 bases from V and 5 bases from J, the junction contained 12 bases not matched to a gene. The CDR3 has 19 amino acids. Study conclusions and caveats: In some patients, recipient T cells and intrathymic progenitors surviving conditioning explained high day-60 diversity. Alpha-beta T cells about two months after transplant reportedly derived from several hundred expanded graft clones. T-cell counts and diversity were attributed mostly to newly produced T cells one year after transplant.

A note on this clonotype: Its target is not known.

TCRbeta library construction was performed incorporating unique molecular identifiers. TCRdb passed the PCR reads through MiXCR, listing each CDR3 protein once. The data show some 840,000 distinct CDR3 sequences, less than 20% seen once. This clonotype was sampled from a male patient younger than 18 who had a stem cell transplant for acute lymphoblastic leukemia, so the T cells may come from the graft donor. The chain has TRBV27 and TRBJ2-5; 13 bases are shared with TRBD2. The sequencing used PBMCs, mostly from graft donor cells, collected 360 days after TCRalphabeta/CD19-depleted stem cell transplant. The CDR3 bases are TGTGCCAGCAGTTTATCGATGTTCACTAGCGGGAGGGAGGGGGAGACCCAGTACTTC. It is translated as CASSLSMFTSGREGETQYF.